These 23 T cell receptor beta chains came from one sample sequenced in a study of identical twins. One entry per CDR3 protein, called by TCRdb with MiXCR from the 5' RACE reads. The table includes 400,000 to 650,000 distinct CDR3 sequences, around 20% detected once. These data were likewise used in another study, on T cells expressing NK-cell markers.

The sequencing sample was made of CD4+ T cells sorted from blood. The receptors were gathered from a woman in her late teens or twenties in good health.

This clonotype was detected a few times. The chain is built from TRBV12-3 or TRBV12-4 and TRBJ2-2; D gene uncertain. The V end lost 3 bases, the J end lost 2 bases, and 7 bases lay between the germline ends. This CDR3 comprises 14 residues. The CDR3 here is CASSFRENTGELFF. The CDR3, as DNA: TGTGCCAGCAGTTTTAGAGAAAACACCGGGGAGCTGTTTTTT.

This clonotype has only a few counts. The V and J genes are TRBV29-1 and TRBJ2-7; D is perhaps TRBD2 (5 bases). V was clipped by 3 bases and J by 5 bases, with 17 bases between them. CDR1 is SQVTM, CDR2 ANQGSEA, per germline. This CDR3 comprises 14 residues. The DNA for the CDR3 is TGCAGCGTTGATGCCGGGATGACCCGGGACGAGCAGTACTTC. Amino acid sequence: CSVDAGMTRDEQYF.

The chain carries TRBV2 and TRBJ2-4; TRBD1 is a possible D gene (5 bases). Between the trimmed V and J ends, which lost 6 bases and 9 bases, there was a span of 12 bases. CDR3 length: 12 amino acids. Looked up from germline, CDR1 is SNHLY and CDR2 is FYNNEI. CDR3 in DNA: TGTGCCAGCAGCGACAGCTGGGGCATTCAGTACTTC. This codes for CASSDSWGIQYF.

This chain links TRBV19 with TRBJ1-5, with D unclear. The CDR3 consists of 14 residues. Trimming cost V 3 bases and J 1 base, with 7 bases left between them. Germline V CDR1 and CDR2: LNHDA, SQIVND (reference sequence). The CDR3 nucleotides read TGTGCCAGTAGTATGAGAGGAAGCAATCAGCCCCAGCATTTT. Translating it yields CASSMRGSNQPQHF.

The chain uses TRBV12-3 or TRBV12-4 and TRBJ2-7, with 7 bases fitting TRBD2. CDR3 size: 15 residues. V was pared by 1 base and J by 6 bases, with 9 bases of the junction left unmatched. CDR3 nucleotide sequence: TGTGCCAGCAGTTTAGTAGGCCTAGCGGTGGCCGAGCAGTACTTC. Protein product: CASSLVGLAVAEQYF.

This chain connects TRBV5-1 to TRBJ2-2, with a possible D match to TRBD1 (5 bases). The V and J ends lost 6 bases and 1 base respectively, with 10 bases between them. Germline V lookup: CDR1 SGHRS, CDR2 YFSETQ. CDR3 size: 14 residues. CDR3 bases: TGCGCCAGCACGGTACAGGTGAACACCGGGGAGCTGTTTTTT. Protein product: CASTVQVNTGELFF.

The chain joins TRBV5-4 to TRBJ2-7; tentatively, D is TRBD2 (6 bases). Germline CDR1 reads SGHNT; CDR2 reads YYREEE (reference sequence). Trimming left V 2 bases short and J 0 bases short, with 18 bases between. The CDR3 loop spans 17 amino acids. This CDR3 is CASSFSPSAGSSYEQYF. CDR3 in DNA: TGTGCCAGCAGCTTCTCACCTTCGGCGGGAAGCTCCTACGAGCAGTACTTC.

The chain uses TRBV12-3 or TRBV12-4 and TRBJ2-1, with D perhaps TRBD1 (6 bases). V lost 5 bases and J lost 7, with 24 bases in between. The CDR3 sequence is 17 residues long. The CDR3 DNA is TGTGCCAGCAGTCAACTGGTGTGGATAAAGGGGACAAATGAGCAGTTCTTC. It yields the protein CASSQLVWIKGTNEQFF.

This clonotype was seen at least ten times. The rearrangement joins TRBV4-3 to TRBJ2-1, with TRBD2 as a possible D gene (5 bases). This CDR3 has 14 residues. Trimming took off 0 bases at V and 8 bases at J, with 11 bases between the two ends. Germline CDR1 is LGHNA and CDR2 is YSLEER. The CDR3 DNA reads TGCGCCAGCAGCCAAGATCTAGCAACCGATGAGCAGTTCTTC. Protein: CASSQDLATDEQFF.

A few counts support this clonotype. V gene TRBV20-1 combines with J gene TRBJ2-7; TRBD2 aligns across 7 bases. There are 13 residues in the CDR3. Unmatched junction bases numbered 9, after V lost 4 bases and J lost 6 bases. In germline, CDR1 is DFQATT, CDR2 SNEGSKA (reference sequence). The chain's CDR3 is CSAKLPGGPEQYF. CDR3 coding DNA: TGCAGTGCTAAGTTACCGGGAGGTCCCGAGCAGTACTTC.

This clonotype was found many times. This rearrangement joins TRBV20-1 to TRBJ2-1; D remains unclear. Germline assignment: CDR1 DFQATT and CDR2 SNEGSKA (reference sequence). With 5 bases removed from V and 3 bases from J, the gap between germline ends came to 20 bases. This CDR3 has 16 residues. CDR3 DNA: TGCAGTGCTTCAATTTCAGGAATGTCAGACTACAATGAGCAGTTCTTC. Its protein product is CSASISGMSDYNEQFF.

This clonotype appeared a few times. The J gene is TRBJ2-7, the V gene TRBV6-1; 7 nucleotides match TRBD2. The CDR3 spans 15 residues. The trim removed 1 base at V and 2 bases at J, leaving 5 bases unmatched. In germline, CDR1 is MNHNS, CDR2 SASEGT. The CDR3 region is CASSEVGAGAYEQYF. CDR3 nucleotide sequence: TGTGCCAGCAGTGAAGTCGGGGCGGGAGCCTACGAGCAGTACTTC.

The chain uses TRBV7-3 and TRBJ1-6; D remains unclear. This CDR3 has 14 residues. Germline lookup yields CDR1 SGHTA and CDR2 FQGTGA. Trimming removed 0 bases at V and 7 bases at J, with 7 bases between. CDR3 sequence: CASSLTGINSPLHF. CDR3 bases: TGTGCCAGCAGCTTAACAGGGATCAATTCACCCCTCCACTTT.

V is TRBV7-9 and J is TRBJ1-1; TRBD1 is a possible D gene (5 bases). Germline lookup yields CDR1 SEHNR and CDR2 FQNEAQ (reference sequence). Deletions cut 4 bases from V and 11 bases from J, with 11 bases between. The CDR3 spans 11 residues. The CDR3 here is CASSSRGGAFF. CDR3 bases: TGTGCCAGCAGCTCAAGGGGAGGGGCTTTCTTT. The complete variable domain, with remaining parts taken from reference TRBV7-9 and TRBJ1-1, reads DTGVSQNPRHKITKRGQNVTFRCDPISEHNRLYWYRQTLGQGPEFLTYFQNEAQLEKSRLLSDRFSAERPKGSFSTLEIQRTEQGDSAMYLCASSSRGGAFFGQGTRLTVV.

The chain recombines TRBV9 with TRBJ2-5; perhaps D is TRBD1 or TRBD2 (5 bases each). Germline V gene data show CDR1 as SGDLS and CDR2 as YYNGEE. This CDR3 is built from 15 residues. The V end lost 0 bases, the J end lost 4 bases, and 13 bases lay between the germline ends. The CDR3 loop is CASSVVGTATETQYF. The CDR3 bases are TGTGCCAGCAGCGTAGTAGGGACGGCAACAGAGACCCAGTACTTC. The variable domain in full, with the rest retrieved from reference TRBV9 and TRBJ2-5, is DSGVTQTPKHLITATGQRVTLRCSPRSGDLSVYWYQQSLDQGLQFLIQYYNGEERAKGNILERFSAQQFPDLHSELNLSSLELGDSALYFCASSVVGTATETQYFGPGTRLLVL.

Many counts were recorded for this clonotype. This chain joins TRBV20-1 and TRBJ2-3; TRBD2 matches 10 bases. This CDR3 comprises 14 residues. J lost 2 bases, V lost 5 bases, and 4 bases had no gene match. Germline CDR1 is DFQATT and CDR2 is SNEGSKA (reference sequence). The CDR3 coding sequence is TGCAGTGCTGCAGGACTAGCGGCCACAGATACGCAGTATTTT. Its translation: CSAAGLAATDTQYF.

In its sample, this clonotype was seen many times. This chain links TRBV6-5 with TRBJ1-1, with D hard to call. Germline-derived CDR1 and CDR2 are MNHEY and SVGAGI. Trimming shortened V by 2 bases and J by 3 bases, and 7 bases separated the two germline ends. The CDR3 has 13 amino acids. The CDR3 sequence: CASSYGRDTEAFF. The CDR3 nucleotides are TGTGCCAGCAGTTACGGTCGAGACACTGAAGCTTTCTTT.

This clonotype was found a few times. J is TRBJ2-7 and V is TRBV27, with 10 bases fitting TRBD1. The CDR3 is 14 amino acids. Germline lookup yields CDR1 MNHEY and CDR2 SMNVEV (reference sequence). J lost 3 bases, V lost 6 bases, and 5 bases had no gene match. The CDR3 coding sequence is TGTGCCAGCAGGGGGACAGGGGAGGGCTACGAGCAGTACTTC. It encodes CASRGTGEGYEQYF.

The chain couples TRBV12-3 or TRBV12-4 to TRBJ2-3, with 11 bases lining up with TRBD2. This CDR3 has 16 amino acids. V lost 5 bases to trimming and J lost 2 bases; unmatched junction nucleotides: 6. The CDR3 loop is CASSLRLAGPTDTQYF. In nucleotides, the CDR3 is TGTGCCAGCAGTCTACGACTAGCGGGGCCCACAGATACGCAGTATTTT.

The J gene is TRBJ2-5, the V gene TRBV7-8; no firm D call. The CDR3 covers 13 residues. V lost 2 bases and J lost 3, with 7 bases in between. CDR1 SGHVS and CDR2 FQNEAQ come from the germline V gene. The CDR3 DNA follows: TGTGCCAGCAGCTTAAGCCAGAAAGAGACCCAGTACTTC. It codes for CASSLSQKETQYF.

The chain combines TRBV14 with TRBJ1-1; maybe TRBD1 (6 bases). From germline, CDR1 is SGHDN and CDR2 FVKESK. The CDR3 covers 13 residues. The germline V and J ends were trimmed by 6 bases and 11 bases, with 19 bases remaining between them. CDR3 DNA: TGTGCCAGCAGTCTTATCTTCGGGACAACTGCTTTCTTT. Translation: CASSLIFGTTAFF.

This clonotype was detected a few times. The V call is TRBV12-3 or TRBV12-4, the J call TRBJ2-3, with 10 bases aligning to TRBD2. This CDR3 region has 14 residues. V was pared by 3 bases and J by 5 bases, with 2 bases of the junction left unmatched. CDR3 DNA sequence: TGTGCCAGCAGTTTTGCTAGCGGGAGAGATACGCAGTATTTT. Protein product: CASSFASGRDTQYF.

V usage is TRBV11-2 and J usage is TRBJ2-2; TRBD2 matches at 7 bases. CDR1 and CDR2 from the germline V gene are SGHAT and FQNNGV. The CDR3 totals 15 residues. V shed 2 bases, J shed 7 bases, and the junction held 7 bases outside the gene matches. The CDR3 loop is CASSLSLAEGGELFF. CDR3 in DNA: TGTGCCAGCAGCTTATCCCTAGCGGAGGGCGGGGAGCTGTTTTTT.